This T cell receptor beta chain was captured in a study of cytomegalovirus exposure and HLA in healthy donors. As concerns this clone: Antigen unknown.

Trimming took off 5 bases at V and 4 bases at J, with 12 bases between the two ends. Per germline, CDR1 SGHAT and CDR2 FQNNGV. There are 14 residues in the CDR3. The PCR contained 60 Vbeta and 13 Jbeta primers. Using immunoSEQ multiplex PCR, the repertoire was profiled, and TCRdb retains in-frame clones only, with some absent. Of over 70,000 clones in the sample, roughly 63% were seen once. Study-level points and caveats: Based on reports, TCR beta sequences accurately predicted HLA-A and HLA-B alleles for most subjects. About 87% or about 30% of the time was how often most TCR beta V segments were productive, according to an earlier analysis. It is likely that the observed cluster of highly shared sequence variants was a sequencing artifact. A later analysis found most CMV-associated TCR beta chains apparently HLA-restricted.

Sequencing input: PBMCs. This TCR was sampled from a woman aged 45 to 65 in good health and CMV-seropositive. The J gene is TRBJ1-5, the V gene TRBV11-2; TRBD1 might be the D (5 bases). CDR3 in amino acids: CASSDQGGNQPQHF. The CDR3 region has the DNA TGTGCCAGCAGCGACCAGGGAGGGAATCAGCCCCAGCATTTT.